This note documents a single T cell receptor (beta chain) sequence. After removal of 4 bases from V and 7 bases from J, the junction contained 7 bases not matched to a gene. The germline CDR1 and CDR2 sequences are SEHNR and FQNEAQ (reference sequence). This CDR3 is built from 15 residues. The data were taken from a study of blood T cell repertoires in COVID-19. Repertoires were generated with immunoSEQ multiplex PCR, while TCRdb's copy carries only in-frame clones and drops some. The repertoire has roughly 340,000 clones, around nine tenths of them found once; the top ten carry under 3.5%. The rearrangement links TRBV7-9 to TRBJ2-5; the match to TRBD1 covers 12 bases. Sequenced material: peripheral blood. This sequence was found in a woman aged 18 to 35 who had recovered from COVID-19. CDR3 protein: CASSSPGQGAGTQYF. For the CDR3, the DNA is TGTGCCAGCAGCTCCCCGGGACAGGGGGCAGGGACCCAGTACTTC.